The source of this TCR beta chain is a study of blood T cell repertoires in COVID-19. Looking at the study overall: The analysed material was cDNA or gDNA that came from T cells, B-cell-depleted T cells, or PBMCs.

Clones were read by immunoSEQ multiplex PCR, and TCRdb kept only the in-frame ones, dropping some. The sample has around 260,000 clones, more than 80% seen once. The CDR3 length is 15 residues. Trimming cost V 5 bases and J 6 bases; bases outside gene matches: 10. Germline V CDR1 and CDR2: MNHEY, SVGEGT. Recruits, aged roughly 18 to 89 years, lived in roughly 22 US areas. The chain employs TRBV6-2 or TRBV6-3 and TRBJ1-5; 7 nucleotides agree with TRBD1. The receptor was isolated from a young woman who had recovered from COVID-19. The specimen sequenced was PBMCs or T cells enriched from blood (not recorded which). CDR3: CASSQFGQVRQPQHF. The DNA for the CDR3 is TGTGCCAGCAGTCAATTCGGACAGGTCCGTCAGCCCCAGCATTTT.